The sequence of this TCR beta chain was determined in a study of Ad26.COV2.S vaccination and SARS-CoV-2 variants. Study-wide points: Vaccine and placebo recipients had comparable breadth of non-spike TCRs. Considerable breadth of spike-specific CD8+ and CD4+ T cell responses has reportedly been documented following vaccination. Higher spike-specific TCR breadth was found in vaccine recipients than in placebo recipients.

Worth noting for this clone: Antigen specificity is unknown.

Profiled with immunoSEQ multiplex PCR; TCRdb holds only in-frame clones, not every one. The sample holds 300,000 to 400,000 clones; 90% to 95% are singletons and the top ten take 3% to 5%. Trimming stripped 10 bases from V and 4 bases from J, with 17 bases between. Germline values: CDR1 SNHLY, CDR2 FYNNEI. The CDR3 spans 14 residues. The receptor's source is a human donor who had recovered from COVID-19. Source: peripheral blood, taken after recovery from COVID-19. The chain carries TRBV2 and TRBJ2-1; a weak D match, TRBD2 (5 bases). This CDR3 reads CAIRDETSYNEQFF. Written as DNA, the CDR3 is TGTGCCATCCGAGACGAAACTAGTTACAATGAGCAGTTCTTC.